The 10 T cell receptor beta chains in this list originate from one sample, sequenced in a study of blood T cells in healthy people across ages. A sample-barcoded 5' primer and a J-beta primer mix were used in a second PCR of roughly 6 to 11 cycles. TCRdb redid the calling of the 5' RACE reads with MiXCR, one entry per CDR3 protein. The data contain approximately 1,000,000 distinct CDR3 sequences, roughly 45% of them singletons. Sample: blood. These receptors originate from a woman aged 55 to 70 in good health.

This chain connects TRBV6-1 to TRBJ2-7; 8 nucleotides line up with TRBD2. CDR3 size: 15 residues. The germline CDR1 and CDR2 sequences are MNHNS and SASEGT. V gave up 8 bases and J gave up 0 bases; unmatched junction bases: 9. The CDR3 region is CASSRGREDSYEQYF. The CDR3 region has the DNA TGTGCCAGCTCCCGTGGGCGGGAGGACTCCTACGAGCAGTACTTC.

This clonotype was counted ten times or more. CDR3 DNA: TGTGCCAGCAGCCCAGCGGGGAGCTCCTACGAGCAGTACTTC. This translates into CASSPAGSSYEQYF. The chain joins TRBV28 to TRBJ2-7; 7 bases agree with TRBD2. This CDR3 has 14 residues. CDR1 MDHEN and CDR2 SYDVKM come from the germline V gene. V was clipped by 6 bases and J by 0 bases; unmatched bases: 5.

This chain uses TRBV4-3 with TRBJ1-1; D unclear. Germline CDR1 is LGHNA and CDR2 is YSLEER. V dropped 0 bases and J dropped 0 bases, with 8 bases sitting between them. CDR3 size: 15 residues. The DNA of the CDR3 is TGCGCCAGCAGCCAAGATGGGGAGCTGAACACTGAAGCTTTCTTT. It encodes CASSQDGELNTEAFF.

J is TRBJ2-1 and V is TRBV7-8, with a tentative D call TRBD2 (5 bases). The CDR3 is made up of 14 amino acids. Germline CDR1 SGHVS, CDR2 FQNEAQ. Trimming stripped 5 bases from V and 5 bases from J, with 13 bases between. CDR3 bases: TGTGCCAGCAGCCTCTCCACCGGGGACAATGAGCAGTTCTTC. Its protein product is CASSLSTGDNEQFF.

V is TRBV20-1 and J is TRBJ2-5; 8 positions agree with TRBD2. The CDR3 sequence is 14 residues long. Germline CDR1 DFQATT, CDR2 SNEGSKA (reference sequence). V trimming: 2 bases; J trimming: 0 bases; junction bases outside the gene matches: 2. CDR3 protein: CSARIAGNQETQYF. The CDR3 DNA is TGCAGTGCTAGAATAGCGGGAAACCAAGAGACCCAGTACTTC.

The sample holds one count of this clonotype. The V call is TRBV12-3 or TRBV12-4, the J call TRBJ2-2; TRBD2 agrees at 9 bases. The CDR3 totals 16 residues. The trim removed 6 bases at V and 5 bases at J, leaving 10 bases unmatched. The CDR3 is CASSLSGTSKTGELFF. In DNA, the CDR3 is TGTGCCAGCAGCCTTTCAGGGACTAGCAAAACCGGGGAGCTGTTTTTT.

The rearrangement links TRBV2 to TRBJ2-3, with D possibly TRBD2 on 6 matching bases. CDR3 size: 14 residues. The V gene's germline CDR1 is SNHLY and CDR2 FYNNEI. The germline V and J ends were trimmed by 4 bases and 2 bases, with 10 bases remaining between them. DNA for the CDR3: TGTGCCAGCAGTGCGACTAGTAACACAGATACGCAGTATTTT. It is translated as CASSATSNTDTQYF.

As concerns this clonotype: A junction end diverges from the germline sequence, so it may reflect a read error. The V gene is TRBV4-2, the J gene TRBJ2-4; D may be TRBD1 (7 bases). The CDR3 is 21 residues long. Germline V gene lookup returns CDR1 LGHNA and CDR2 YNFKEQ. CDR3 in amino acids: CASGQERSGGTAQGAKNIQYF. CDR3 nucleotides: TGTGCCAGCGGCCAAGAAAGGTCGGGCGGGACAGCCCAGGGAGCCAAAAACATTCAGTACTTC.

This clonotype was seen a few times. V usage is TRBV20-1 and J usage is TRBJ2-5; no reliable D call. Germline CDR1 reads DFQATT; CDR2 reads SNEGSKA (reference sequence). The CDR3 contains 11 residues. The V and J ends lost 4 bases and 2 bases respectively, with 5 bases between them. Here the CDR3 reads CSANYQETQYF. The CDR3 DNA follows: TGCAGTGCTAATTATCAAGAGACCCAGTACTTC.

The chain combines TRBV29-1 with TRBJ1-2, with D hard to call. The V gene lost 6 bases and the J gene lost 7 bases, with 9 bases spanning the gap. Germline V gives CDR1 SQVTM, CDR2 ANQGSEA. The CDR3 is 10 residues long. The CDR3 coding sequence is TGCAGCGTGACAAGCCCTGGCTACACCTTC. This encodes CSVTSPGYTF.